This section outlines one T cell receptor (beta chain) sequence together with its context. Its antigen is currently unknown. After pathologic assessment, macro-dissection selected premalignant or tumor cells for extraction. The data were taken from a study of immune evolution from preneoplasia to lung adenocarcinoma. Study findings and constraints: Later-stage lesions appeared to have more T cells, more diversity, less clonality. Top clone frequencies peaked in normal lung, apparently declining through invasive adenocarcinoma.

The method was immunoSEQ multiplex PCR; TCRdb's version includes in-frame clones alone and lacks a portion of them. This sample has over 4,000 clones, with about 80% found just once. Germline V lookup: CDR1 MNHNS, CDR2 SASEGT. The V end was cut by 10 bases, the J end by 4 bases, with 13 bases between. This CDR3 spans 12 amino acids. Sample: FFPE minimally invasive lung adenocarcinoma tissue. This clonotype was obtained from a person aged 65 to 85 with lung adenocarcinoma. V usage is TRBV6-1 and J usage is TRBJ1-2; no definite D call. CDR3 sequence (DNA): TGTGCCACCGCCCTTTGGGGCTATGGCTACACCTTC. It codes for CATALWGYGYTF.